Given below is one TCR beta chain in context. What it binds is not known. Sequencing used immunoSEQ multiplex PCR; TCRdb keeps in-frame clones, though not all of them. The table includes approximately 46,000 clones, approximately 74% detected once. The germline V gene encodes CDR1 SGHDT and CDR2 YYEEEE. This CDR3 region has 13 residues. Trimming removed 4 bases at V and 2 bases at J, with 10 bases between. The data derive from a study of cytotoxic CD8 clonotypes in ibrutinib-treated CLL. General study results and limits: The public clonotypes identified were infrequent and showed contraction or stability on treatment.

The clonotype comes from a human donor with chronic lymphocytic leukemia. The V and J genes are TRBV5-6 and TRBJ2-7, with D perhaps matching TRBD1 (5 bases). This specimen was PBMCs, taken after 12 months of ibrutinib treatment. The CDR3 spells CASSPPDTYEQYF. The CDR3 DNA reads as TGTGCCAGCAGCCCCCCGGACACCTACGAGCAGTACTTC.